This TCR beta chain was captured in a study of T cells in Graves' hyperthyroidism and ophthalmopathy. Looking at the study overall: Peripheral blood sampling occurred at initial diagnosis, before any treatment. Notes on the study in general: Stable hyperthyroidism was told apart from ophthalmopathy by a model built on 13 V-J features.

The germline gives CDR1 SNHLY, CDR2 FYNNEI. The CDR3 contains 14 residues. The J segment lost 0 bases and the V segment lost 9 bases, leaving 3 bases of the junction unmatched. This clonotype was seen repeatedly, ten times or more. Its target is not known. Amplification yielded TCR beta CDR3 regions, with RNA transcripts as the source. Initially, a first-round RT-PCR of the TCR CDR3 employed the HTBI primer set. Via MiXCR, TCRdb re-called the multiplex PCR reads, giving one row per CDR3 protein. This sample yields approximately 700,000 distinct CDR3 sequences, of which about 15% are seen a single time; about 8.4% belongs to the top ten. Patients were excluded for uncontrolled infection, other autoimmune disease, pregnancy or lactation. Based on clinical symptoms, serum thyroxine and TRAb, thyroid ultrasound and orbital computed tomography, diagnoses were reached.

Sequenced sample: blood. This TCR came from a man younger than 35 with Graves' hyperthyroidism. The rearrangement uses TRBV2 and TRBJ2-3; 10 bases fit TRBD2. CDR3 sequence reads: CARRTSGSTDTQYF. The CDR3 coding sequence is TGTGCCAGGAGGACTAGCGGTAGCACAGATACGCAGTATTTT.